This T cell receptor beta chain was identified in a study of molecular identifiers for immune sequencing clone quantification. TCRdb reprocessed the PCR reads with MiXCR, giving one entry per CDR3 protein. The repertoire holds fewer than 75,000 distinct CDR3 sequences, with roughly 17% as singletons. This clonotype was detected many times. Germline V gene sequence: CDR1 MGHRA, CDR2 YSYEKL. The CDR3 has 15 residues. With 3 bases removed from V and 6 bases from J, the gap between germline ends came to 15 bases. This receptor was obtained from a human donor in good health. Some libraries in this study had Jurkat cell RNA spiked in. The material sequenced was naive CD8+ T cells from blood, with Jurkat cell RNA spiked in. Subset described: FACS-sorted CD8+CD4-CCR7+CD45RA+ naive T cells. V and J are TRBV4-1 and TRBJ1-5, with a weak D call TRBD1 (6 bases). The CDR3 here is CASSHLYQGSQPQHF. CDR3 DNA sequence: TGCGCCAGCAGCCACCTTTACCAGGGGAGTCAGCCCCAGCATTTT.